The rows below give T cell receptor beta chains drawn from one sample of a study of identical twins. TCRdb called the 5' RACE reads again in MiXCR, with one record for every CDR3 protein. The profile covers 510,000 or so distinct CDR3 sequences, with 15% appearing a single time and roughly 0.44% taken by the ten largest. Separately, the same data were catalogued under a study of yellow fever vaccine responses in identical twins.

Sequencing was performed on CD4+ T cells sorted from blood. The receptors were sampled from a young woman in good health. The CDR3 runs from the conserved cysteine through the conserved F or W. The D gene is left open where the match is weak. Size tells how often a clone was seen (once, few, many) or the class of an expanded clone, and some rows leave it out.

v_gene: TRBV6-1; abundance: few; d_gene: -; j_gene: TRBJ1-1; CDR3aa: CASTAPAGPDTEAFF; CDR3nt: TGTGCCAGCACCGCCCCGGCGGGGCCTGACACTGAAGCTTTCTTT
v_gene: TRBV9; abundance: few; d_gene: TRBD1; j_gene: TRBJ1-1; CDR3aa: CASSSLLGGQMNTEAFF; CDR3nt: TGTGCCAGCAGCTCACTCTTAGGGGGACAGATGAACACTGAAGCTTTCTTT
v_gene: TRBV3-1; abundance: few; d_gene: -; j_gene: TRBJ2-5; CDR3aa: CASSQDVSGLTKETQYF; CDR3nt: TGTGCCAGCAGCCAAGATGTCAGTGGACTAACGAAAGAGACCCAGTACTTC
v_gene: TRBV3-1; abundance: -; d_gene: TRBD1; j_gene: TRBJ2-1; CDR3aa: CASSQETPGQGKQFF; CDR3nt: TGTGCCAGCAGCCAAGAAACCCCCGGACAGGGGAAGCAGTTCTTC
v_gene: TRBV6-5; abundance: -; d_gene: -; j_gene: TRBJ1-5; CDR3aa: CASSPPRGPQHF; CDR3nt: TGTGCCAGCAGTCCACCTAGGGGGCCCCAGCATTTT
v_gene: TRBV6-2/TRBV6-3; abundance: few; d_gene: TRBD2; j_gene: TRBJ2-1; CDR3aa: CASSHGLAGGHEQFF; CDR3nt: TGTGCCAGCAGCCATGGACTAGCGGGAGGACATGAGCAGTTCTTC
v_gene: TRBV5-1; abundance: few; d_gene: TRBD2; j_gene: TRBJ2-1; CDR3aa: CASSGSGTKYNEQFF; CDR3nt: TGCGCCAGCAGCGGCTCCGGGACTAAATACAATGAGCAGTTCTTC
v_gene: TRBV7-9; abundance: once; d_gene: TRBD2; j_gene: TRBJ2-1; CDR3aa: CASSLAGGPKNRNEQFF; CDR3nt: TGTGCCAGCAGCTTAGCGGGAGGGCCCAAGAATCGCAATGAGCAGTTCTTC
v_gene: TRBV20-1; abundance: few; d_gene: -; j_gene: TRBJ1-1; CDR3aa: CSAYAPGQKNTEAFF; CDR3nt: TGCAGTGCCTACGCCCCCGGACAGAAGAACACTGAAGCTTTCTTT
v_gene: TRBV7-9; abundance: few; d_gene: -; j_gene: TRBJ2-7; CDR3aa: CASSMDGVGRYEQYF; CDR3nt: TGTGCCAGCAGCATGGACGGAGTAGGAAGATACGAGCAGTACTTC
v_gene: TRBV9; abundance: -; d_gene: TRBD1; j_gene: TRBJ2-5; CDR3aa: CASSVGQGGGQETQYF; CDR3nt: TGTGCCAGCAGCGTAGGACAGGGTGGGGGACAAGAGACCCAGTACTTC
v_gene: TRBV29-1; abundance: -; d_gene: -; j_gene: TRBJ2-7; CDR3aa: CSVAGQSRYEQYF; CDR3nt: TGCAGCGTCGCGGGTCAGAGCCGCTACGAGCAGTACTTC
v_gene: TRBV12-3/TRBV12-4; abundance: -; d_gene: -; j_gene: TRBJ2-1; CDR3aa: CASSFGFHEQFF; CDR3nt: TGTGCCAGCAGTTTCGGCTTCCATGAGCAGTTCTTC
v_gene: TRBV2; abundance: few; d_gene: TRBD2; j_gene: TRBJ2-1; CDR3aa: CASTVGIAGGNEQFF; CDR3nt: TGTGCCAGCACCGTAGGAATAGCGGGGGGTAATGAGCAGTTCTTC
v_gene: TRBV18; abundance: -; d_gene: TRBD1; j_gene: TRBJ2-2; CDR3aa: CASPGGYGANTGELFF; CDR3nt: TGTGCCAGCCCAGGGGGCTACGGTGCGAACACCGGGGAGCTGTTTTTT
v_gene: TRBV27; abundance: -; d_gene: -; j_gene: TRBJ2-7; CDR3aa: CASSLNSGRGYEQYF; CDR3nt: TGTGCCAGCAGTTTAAACTCGGGCAGGGGCTACGAGCAGTACTTC
v_gene: TRBV20-1; abundance: -; d_gene: TRBD2; j_gene: TRBJ2-1; CDR3aa: CSARDSGSLYNEQFF; CDR3nt: TGCAGTGCTAGGGATAGCGGGAGCCTCTACAATGAGCAGTTCTTC
v_gene: TRBV28; abundance: few; d_gene: TRBD2; j_gene: TRBJ2-1; CDR3aa: CASGPLGLAGGNEQFF; CDR3nt: TGTGCCAGCGGCCCCCTTGGACTAGCGGGAGGAAATGAGCAGTTCTTC
v_gene: TRBV20-1; abundance: few; d_gene: -; j_gene: TRBJ2-7; CDR3aa: CSASLGIEQYF; CDR3nt: TGCAGTGCTAGTTTGGGAATCGAGCAGTACTTC
v_gene: TRBV10-3; abundance: -; d_gene: TRBD1; j_gene: TRBJ2-6; CDR3aa: CAISGTGSSGANVLTF; CDR3nt: TGTGCCATCAGCGGGACAGGGAGCTCTGGGGCCAACGTCCTGACTTTC
v_gene: TRBV5-1; abundance: few; d_gene: -; j_gene: TRBJ2-3; CDR3aa: CASSLASGDRGNTQYF; CDR3nt: TGCGCCAGCAGCTTAGCGTCAGGGGATCGGGGGAATACGCAGTATTTT
v_gene: TRBV3-1; abundance: few; d_gene: -; j_gene: TRBJ1-1; CDR3aa: CASSLRRRGDTEAFF; CDR3nt: TGTGCCAGCAGCCTACGGAGGAGAGGGGACACTGAAGCTTTCTTT
v_gene: TRBV6-1; abundance: few; d_gene: TRBD2; j_gene: TRBJ2-5; CDR3aa: CASSPQERGTQETQYF; CDR3nt: TGTGCCAGCAGCCCCCAGGAGCGGGGGACCCAAGAGACCCAGTACTTC
v_gene: TRBV2; abundance: -; d_gene: TRBD2; j_gene: TRBJ2-2; CDR3aa: CASSLDPRGGTGELFF; CDR3nt: TGTGCCAGCAGTCTCGACCCCCGGGGGGGCACCGGGGAGCTGTTTTTT
v_gene: TRBV4-2; abundance: many; d_gene: TRBD1; j_gene: TRBJ2-7; CDR3aa: CASSPDRSSSYEQYF; CDR3nt: TGTGCCAGCAGTCCGGACAGGAGTAGCTCCTACGAGCAGTACTTC
v_gene: TRBV6-5; abundance: few; d_gene: TRBD1; j_gene: TRBJ1-6; CDR3aa: CASSLQGPTASSPLHF; CDR3nt: TGTGCCAGCAGTTTACAGGGGCCCACTGCTTCTTCACCCCTCCACTTT
v_gene: TRBV3-1; abundance: -; d_gene: -; j_gene: TRBJ1-3; CDR3aa: CASSQGVGGRNTIYF; CDR3nt: TGTGCCAGCAGCCAAGGAGTCGGGGGGAGAAACACCATATATTTT
v_gene: TRBV20-1; abundance: many; d_gene: -; j_gene: TRBJ2-5; CDR3aa: CSGVLGTETQYF; CDR3nt: TGCAGTGGAGTGTTGGGCACGGAGACCCAGTACTTC
v_gene: TRBV28; abundance: few; d_gene: -; j_gene: TRBJ2-4; CDR3aa: CASKLFRSKNIQYF; CDR3nt: TGTGCCAGCAAGTTGTTCAGGTCCAAAAACATTCAGTACTTC
v_gene: TRBV7-9; abundance: few; d_gene: -; j_gene: TRBJ1-4; CDR3aa: CASSPSGGLREKLFF; CDR3nt: TGTGCCAGCAGCCCATCGGGGGGATTGCGTGAAAAACTGTTTTTT
v_gene: TRBV6-1; abundance: many; d_gene: -; j_gene: TRBJ1-5; CDR3aa: CASRGRKNQPQHF; CDR3nt: TGTGCCAGCCGGGGACGGAAAAATCAGCCCCAGCATTTT
v_gene: TRBV10-1; abundance: few; d_gene: -; j_gene: TRBJ2-1; CDR3aa: CASSEIGQSSYNEQFF; CDR3nt: TGCGCCAGCAGTGAAATCGGACAGAGCTCCTACAATGAGCAGTTCTTC
v_gene: TRBV24-1; abundance: -; d_gene: -; j_gene: TRBJ2-1; CDR3aa: CATAGQQYNEQFF; CDR3nt: TGTGCCACGGCAGGACAGCAGTACAATGAGCAGTTCTTC
v_gene: TRBV20-1; abundance: -; d_gene: TRBD2; j_gene: TRBJ2-2; CDR3aa: CSARGAGGPAGELFF; CDR3nt: TGCAGTGCTAGAGGAGCGGGGGGCCCGGCCGGGGAGCTGTTTTTT
v_gene: TRBV10-3; abundance: -; d_gene: -; j_gene: TRBJ2-5; CDR3aa: CAISPRTNQETQYF; CDR3nt: TGTGCCATCAGCCCCAGGACAAACCAAGAGACCCAGTACTTC
v_gene: TRBV3-1; abundance: many; d_gene: -; j_gene: TRBJ1-6; CDR3aa: CASSQESHSPLHF; CDR3nt: TGTGCCAGCAGCCAAGAGTCTCATTCACCCCTCCACTTT
v_gene: TRBV5-1; abundance: -; d_gene: TRBD2; j_gene: TRBJ2-1; CDR3aa: CASSFGTSGGPSSYNEQFF; CDR3nt: TGCGCCAGCAGCTTCGGGACTAGCGGGGGGCCGTCCTCCTACAATGAGCAGTTCTTC
v_gene: TRBV10-3; abundance: few; d_gene: TRBD2; j_gene: TRBJ2-1; CDR3aa: CAISPIPTSGSYNEQFF; CDR3nt: TGTGCCATCAGTCCCATTCCGACTAGCGGGAGCTACAATGAGCAGTTCTTC
v_gene: TRBV20-1; abundance: -; d_gene: -; j_gene: TRBJ2-5; CDR3aa: CSALSGGFSKETQYF; CDR3nt: TGCAGTGCCCTCTCTGGAGGGTTTTCGAAAGAGACCCAGTACTTC
v_gene: TRBV12-3/TRBV12-4; abundance: few; d_gene: -; j_gene: TRBJ1-6; CDR3aa: CASSLDRTYNSPLHF; CDR3nt: TGTGCCAGCAGTTTGGATAGGACCTATAATTCACCCCTCCACTTT
v_gene: TRBV6-1; abundance: -; d_gene: TRBD2; j_gene: TRBJ2-5; CDR3aa: CASMGGVPETQYF; CDR3nt: TGTGCCAGCATGGGAGGGGTTCCGGAGACCCAGTACTTC
v_gene: TRBV12-5; abundance: few; d_gene: -; j_gene: TRBJ1-1; CDR3aa: CASGSRRENTEAFF; CDR3nt: TGTGCTAGTGGGTCCCGCAGGGAGAACACTGAAGCTTTCTTT
v_gene: TRBV29-1; abundance: many; d_gene: TRBD2; j_gene: TRBJ2-1; CDR3aa: CSVAMAGGPNEQFF; CDR3nt: TGCAGCGTTGCAATGGCGGGGGGGCCAAATGAGCAGTTCTTC
v_gene: TRBV5-6; abundance: -; d_gene: -; j_gene: TRBJ2-1; CDR3aa: CASSPGVLWNEQFF; CDR3nt: TGTGCCAGCAGCCCGGGGGTACTCTGGAATGAGCAGTTCTTC
v_gene: TRBV6-6; abundance: few; d_gene: -; j_gene: TRBJ1-2; CDR3aa: CASRKGVKYGYTF; CDR3nt: TGTGCCAGCAGGAAGGGAGTTAAATATGGCTACACCTTC
v_gene: TRBV3-1; abundance: few; d_gene: -; j_gene: TRBJ1-1; CDR3aa: CASRATARTEAFF; CDR3nt: TGTGCCAGCAGGGCGACAGCTCGGACTGAAGCTTTCTTT
v_gene: TRBV29-1; abundance: few; d_gene: -; j_gene: TRBJ2-1; CDR3aa: CSLGEDYNEQFF; CDR3nt: TGCAGCCTTGGGGAGGACTACAATGAGCAGTTCTTC
v_gene: TRBV7-8; abundance: -; d_gene: TRBD2; j_gene: TRBJ2-3; CDR3aa: CASSLEAGVADTQYF; CDR3nt: TGTGCCAGCAGCTTAGAAGCGGGAGTGGCAGATACGCAGTATTTT
v_gene: TRBV20-1; abundance: -; d_gene: TRBD2; j_gene: TRBJ2-3; CDR3aa: CSARDPATSGPPKYF; CDR3nt: TGCAGTGCTAGAGATCCGGCGACTAGCGGACCCCCTAAGTATTTT
v_gene: TRBV7-2; abundance: few; d_gene: TRBD1; j_gene: TRBJ1-6; CDR3aa: CASGGDRHSPLHF; CDR3nt: TGTGCCAGCGGGGGGGACAGACATTCACCCCTCCACTTT
v_gene: TRBV20-1; abundance: few; d_gene: -; j_gene: TRBJ2-7; CDR3aa: CSARAAGSYEQYF; CDR3nt: TGCAGTGCAAGGGCCGCAGGGTCCTACGAGCAGTACTTC
v_gene: TRBV12-3/TRBV12-4; abundance: -; d_gene: -; j_gene: TRBJ2-1; CDR3aa: CASSAPRADSYNEQFF; CDR3nt: TGTGCCAGCAGTGCCCCGAGGGCGGATAGCTACAATGAGCAGTTCTTC
v_gene: TRBV6-2/TRBV6-3; abundance: few; d_gene: -; j_gene: TRBJ2-5; CDR3aa: CASSYAPETQYF; CDR3nt: TGTGCCAGCAGTTACGCCCCGGAGACCCAGTACTTC
v_gene: TRBV12-3/TRBV12-4; abundance: few; d_gene: -; j_gene: TRBJ2-3; CDR3aa: CASTRHLGEPDTQYF; CDR3nt: TGTGCCAGCACCCGTCACCTAGGGGAGCCAGATACGCAGTATTTT
v_gene: TRBV10-3; abundance: few; d_gene: TRBD1; j_gene: TRBJ2-7; CDR3aa: CAISRGQGEQYF; CDR3nt: TGTGCCATCAGCCGGGGACAGGGCGAGCAGTACTTC
v_gene: TRBV5-1; abundance: many; d_gene: -; j_gene: TRBJ1-2; CDR3aa: CASSSDTYGYTF; CDR3nt: TGCGCCAGCAGCTCGGACACCTATGGCTACACCTTC
v_gene: TRBV28; abundance: few; d_gene: -; j_gene: TRBJ1-5; CDR3aa: CASSGTSGWSRQPQHF; CDR3nt: TGTGCCAGCAGTGGTACCTCGGGGTGGAGCCGTCAGCCCCAGCATTTT
v_gene: TRBV6-2/TRBV6-3; abundance: few; d_gene: TRBD1; j_gene: TRBJ2-5; CDR3aa: CASSYSGQAAETQYF; CDR3nt: TGTGCCAGCAGTTACTCTGGACAGGCTGCGGAGACCCAGTACTTC
v_gene: TRBV29-1; abundance: few; d_gene: -; j_gene: TRBJ2-4; CDR3aa: CSVRTVVGLNIQYF; CDR3nt: TGCAGCGTTCGGACGGTAGTGGGTCTAAACATTCAGTACTTC